The 30 T cell receptor beta chains presented below share a single source sample, sequenced in a study of T cell responses to AZD1222 COVID-19 vaccine. TCRdb keeps only in-frame clones here, not all; method: immunoSEQ multiplex PCR. The repertoire holds 150,000 to 200,000 clones, with 80% to 90% as singletons. The material was peripheral blood, obtained on day 0 of AZD1222 vaccination. The receptor source for this set is an adult in good health.

This chain joins TRBV5-4 and TRBJ2-5; TRBD1 aligns across 7 bases. The V segment lost 5 bases and the J segment 5 bases; nucleotides outside the gene matches: 12. Germline CDR1 reads SGHNT; CDR2 reads YYREEE (reference sequence). CDR3 length: 15 amino acids. The CDR3 DNA reads TGTGCCAGCAGGGCTGGGACAGCCAGTCGGGAGACCCAGTACTTC. Residues: CASRAGTASRETQYF.

This clone has more than one count but fewer than ten. The chain couples TRBV6-1 to TRBJ2-7; 11 bases are shared with TRBD2. V was pared by 2 bases and J by 2 bases, with 8 bases of the junction left unmatched. The germline gives CDR1 MNHNS, CDR2 SASEGT. The CDR3 has 17 residues. This CDR3 is CASSEMAPGLAAYEQYF. For the CDR3, the DNA is TGTGCCAGCAGTGAAATGGCCCCGGGACTAGCGGCCTACGAGCAGTACTTC.

The chain has TRBV29-1 and TRBJ1-1; no reliable D call. The ends were cut back, 5 bases at V and 1 base at J, with 14 bases in the middle. Germline CDR1 reads SQVTM; CDR2 reads ANQGSEA. The CDR3 consists of 14 residues. The CDR3 loop reads CSVFRTTTNTEAFF. Here the CDR3 DNA reads TGCAGCGTTTTTCGTACAACCACGAACACTGAAGCTTTCTTT.

In DNA form, the CDR3 reads TGTGCCAGCAATCGACAGGGTCCCTACGAGCAGTACTTC. Its translation is CASNRQGPYEQYF. The chain couples TRBV2 to TRBJ2-7, with TRBD1 matching 7 bases. Germline V gene lookup returns CDR1 SNHLY and CDR2 FYNNEI. This CDR3 has 13 amino acids. J lost 2 bases, V lost 7 bases, and 5 bases had no gene match.

This clone was counted once. The rearrangement links TRBV4-3 to TRBJ2-2; the D is unclear. The V end lost 4 bases, the J end lost 1 base, and 16 bases lay between the germline ends. Germline loops: CDR1 LGHNA, CDR2 YSLEER. The CDR3 has 17 amino acids. CDR3 amino acids: CASSRQLGTLNTGELFF. CDR3 nucleotides: TGCGCCAGCAGCCGGCAGTTAGGCACTTTGAACACCGGGGAGCTGTTTTTT.

The rearrangement links TRBV3-1 (or the pseudogene TRBV3-2) to TRBJ2-5, with D possibly being TRBD1 or TRBD2 (5 bases each). The V gene lost 9 bases and the J gene lost 7 bases, with 18 bases spanning the gap. The CDR3 has 13 amino acids. Germline values: CDR1 LGHDT, CDR2 YNNKEL (reference sequence). CDR3 residues: CASTNGGEGTQYF. CDR3 DNA sequence: TGTGCCAGTACTAATGGGGGAGAGGGGACCCAGTACTTC.

V usage is TRBV3-1 (or the pseudogene TRBV3-2) and J usage is TRBJ2-2, with a possible D match to TRBD2 (5 bases). This CDR3 comprises 13 residues. With 1 base removed from V and 8 bases from J, the gap between germline ends came to 8 bases. The germline CDR1 and CDR2 sequences are LGHDT and YNNKEL (reference sequence). The CDR3, as DNA: TGTGCCAGCAGCCAAGCTCCGGGGGGGGAGCTGTTTTTT. This gives the protein CASSQAPGGELFF.

This clone was recorded once. This sequence joins TRBV10-2 and TRBJ2-3, with TRBD2 matching 7 bases. The CDR3 runs to 14 residues. The ends lost 11 bases at V and 1 base at J; junction bases unmatched: 9. CDR1 is WSHSY, CDR2 SAAADI, per germline. CDR3 DNA: TGCGCCTCCGAGCGGGCGGGAGGCACAGATACGCAGTATTTT. Translation gives CASERAGGTDTQYF.

The genes are TRBV6-5 and TRBJ2-5; D may be TRBD2 (6 bases). V was cut by 7 bases and J by 2 bases, with 14 bases left in between. The CDR3 loop spans 14 amino acids. Germline assignment: CDR1 MNHEY and CDR2 SVGAGI. CDR3 loop: CASNVGGMQETQYF. In DNA form, the CDR3 reads TGTGCCAGCAACGTTGGGGGGATGCAAGAGACCCAGTACTTC.

This clone was detected a few times. The chain employs TRBV28 and TRBJ1-5; possible D gene TRBD1, 6 bases. The CDR3 contains 15 residues. With 5 bases removed from V and 6 bases from J, the gap between germline ends came to 17 bases. Germline V gives CDR1 MDHEN, CDR2 SYDVKM. DNA for the CDR3: TGTGCCAGCAGTCCCGGACAGCCCGGCCGTCAGCCCCAGCATTTT. This translates into CASSPGQPGRQPQHF.

The chain recombines TRBV28 with TRBJ1-5; 9 nucleotides align to TRBD1. After removal of 5 bases from V and 2 bases from J, the junction contained 7 bases not matched to a gene. CDR1 and CDR2 (germline): MDHEN, SYDVKM. This CDR3 region has 16 residues. The CDR3 protein is CASSLQGAWGNQPQHF. DNA for the CDR3: TGTGCCAGCAGTCTACAGGGGGCTTGGGGCAATCAGCCCCAGCATTTT.

This clone appeared a single time. The chain couples TRBV19 to TRBJ1-2; D unresolved. Germline V gives CDR1 LNHDA, CDR2 SQIVND (reference sequence). With 1 base removed from V and 3 bases from J, the gap between germline ends came to 6 bases. This CDR3 comprises 13 residues. The CDR3 coding sequence is TGTGCCAGTAGTATAGGGGCAGACTATGGCTACACCTTC. As protein: CASSIGADYGYTF.

V is TRBV5-5 and J is TRBJ1-4; D is undetermined. V was clipped by 5 bases and J by 3 bases, with 14 bases between them. Germline loops: CDR1 SGHKS, CDR2 YYEKEE (reference sequence). CDR3 length: 15 amino acids. The CDR3 reads CASSLPLTSNEKLFF. For the CDR3, the DNA is TGTGCCAGCAGTCTACCCTTGACCTCTAATGAAAAACTGTTTTTT. Complete variable domain (other parts from reference TRBV5-5 and TRBJ1-4): DAGVTQSPTHLIKTRGQQVTLRCSPISGHKSVSWYQQVLGQGPQFIFQYYEKEERGRGNFPDRFSARQFPNYSSELNVNALLLGDSALYLCASSLPLTSNEKLFFGSGTQLSVL.

CDR3 coding DNA: TGTGCCAGCTCACCCCAGGGGGTTGAATCACCCCTCCACTTT. Translation gives CASSPQGVESPLHF. The chain is built from TRBV18 and TRBJ1-6, with 7 bases that match TRBD1. The CDR3 sequence is 14 residues long. CDR1 is KGHSH and CDR2 is LQKENI in the germline V gene. Trimming took 3 bases from V and 10 from J; bases not matched to a gene: 6.

The chain joins TRBV5-4 to TRBJ2-5, with TRBD1 as a possible D gene (6 bases). V shed 1 base and J shed 2 bases, with 12 bases lying between them. The CDR3 covers 15 residues. Germline CDR1 is SGHNT and CDR2 is YYREEE (reference sequence). The CDR3: CASSLSSGVQETQYF. The CDR3 nucleotides read TGTGCCAGCAGCTTGAGTTCAGGGGTTCAAGAGACCCAGTACTTC.

The chain recombines TRBV6-1 with TRBJ2-4; either TRBD1 or TRBD2 may fit D (5 bases each). Trimming took off 2 bases at V and 6 bases at J, with 11 bases between the two ends. The CDR3 covers 14 residues. CDR1 MNHNS and CDR2 SASEGT come from the germline V gene. CDR3 sequence (DNA): TGTGCCAGCAGTGAATGGGGGACGACAAACATTCAGTACTTC. Protein product: CASSEWGTTNIQYF.

In this sample, this clone turned up once. The CDR3 region has the DNA TGTGCCACCAGCAAACCGGACTCATCGCGAGTAGCTTTCTTT. It is translated as CATSKPDSSRVAFF. This sequence joins TRBV15 and TRBJ1-1; D not resolved. Trimming removed 4 bases at V and 10 bases at J, with 19 bases between. This CDR3 comprises 14 residues. The V gene's germline CDR1 is LNHNV and CDR2 YYDKDF (reference sequence).

V usage is TRBV6-1 and J usage is TRBJ1-5; D is perhaps TRBD1 (5 bases). The CDR3 length is 15 residues. V was cut by 2 bases and J by 4 bases, with 12 bases left in between. Germline V lookup: CDR1 MNHNS, CDR2 SASEGT. In DNA, the CDR3 is TGTGCCAGCAGTGAACACAGGCCCGTTAATCAGCCCCAGCATTTT. It is translated as CASSEHRPVNQPQHF.

This chain joins TRBV28 and TRBJ1-5, with 12 bases aligning to TRBD1. Germline values: CDR1 MDHEN, CDR2 SYDVKM. J was trimmed by 6 bases and V by 6 bases; bases with no gene match: 6. This CDR3 is built from 15 residues. The CDR3 DNA reads as TGTGCCAGCAGACCCGGGACAGGGGGCCCTCAGCCCCAGCATTTT. Residues: CASRPGTGGPQPQHF.

The rearrangement links TRBV29-1 to TRBJ1-2; D uncertain. The CDR3 covers 16 residues. Per germline, CDR1 SQVTM and CDR2 ANQGSEA. V lost 2 bases, J lost 4 bases, and 20 bases lay in between. The CDR3 nucleotides are TGCAGCGTTGAACGGAACACAATCAATTTATCCTATGGCTACACCTTC. The encoded protein is CSVERNTINLSYGYTF.

J is TRBJ1-6 and V is TRBV2, with 12 bases identical to TRBD1. The CDR3 sequence is 19 residues long. Germline lookup yields CDR1 SNHLY and CDR2 FYNNEI. With 6 bases clipped from V and 0 bases from J, the junction kept 9 bases outside the gene matches. The CDR3 sequence: CASRPGTGGEFSYNSPLHF. The CDR3 DNA sequence: TGTGCCAGCAGACCCGGGACAGGGGGCGAGTTCTCCTATAATTCACCCCTCCACTTT.

This clone has a single count. The rearrangement uses TRBV12-3 or TRBV12-4 and TRBJ2-2; D remains unclear. The V and J ends lost 6 bases and 2 bases respectively, with 7 bases between them. The CDR3 is made up of 13 amino acids. The CDR3 is CASSPPNTGELFF. CDR3 nucleotide sequence: TGTGCCAGCAGCCCACCTAACACCGGGGAGCTGTTTTTT.

The sample holds one count of this clone. V and J are TRBV7-6 and TRBJ1-3; TRBD1 matches at 8 bases. CDR1 is SGHVS and CDR2 is FNYEAQ in the germline V gene. V was clipped by 3 bases and J by 0 bases; unmatched bases: 4. The CDR3 has 16 residues. The CDR3 region is CASSLDRASSGNTIYF. CDR3 coding DNA: TGTGCCAGCAGCTTGGACAGGGCGAGCTCTGGAAACACCATATATTTT.

This chain links TRBV5-4 with TRBJ1-4, with 10 positions matching TRBD1. Germline lookup yields CDR1 SGHNT and CDR2 YYREEE (reference sequence). V gave up 1 base and J gave up 7 bases; unmatched junction bases: 4. The CDR3 is 15 residues long. The CDR3 DNA follows: TGTGCCAGCAGCTTGACCGGGACAGGGGTTGAAAAACTGTTTTTT. As protein: CASSLTGTGVEKLFF.

This chain links TRBV24-1 with TRBJ1-4; possibly TRBD1 for D (6 bases). V gave up 4 bases and J gave up 6 bases, with 17 bases separating them. CDR3 length: 16 residues. Looked up from germline, CDR1 is KGHDR and CDR2 is SFDVKD. CDR3 protein: CATSDPGTTGDEKLFF. CDR3 nucleotide sequence: TGTGCCACCAGTGACCCAGGGACAACCGGAGATGAAAAACTGTTTTTT.

The chain is built from TRBV25-1 and TRBJ1-2; the D is unclear. Germline CDR1 is MGHDK and CDR2 is SYGVNS. CDR3 size: 15 residues. V was trimmed by 2 bases and J by 2 bases, leaving 12 bases between them. The DNA of the CDR3 is TGTGCCAGCAGTGAAGCTACCAGTTGGAACTATGGCTACACCTTC. It is translated as CASSEATSWNYGYTF.

This clone turned up a few times. The rearrangement links TRBV27 to TRBJ1-4; D is unresolved. The CDR3 has 14 residues. Trimming took off 7 bases at V and 0 bases at J, with 9 bases between the two ends. Germline lookup yields CDR1 MNHEY and CDR2 SMNVEV (reference sequence). The CDR3 reads CASKGFATNEKLFF. CDR3 sequence (DNA): TGTGCCAGCAAGGGATTTGCAACTAATGAAAAACTGTTTTTT.

This clone was seen once. This rearrangement joins TRBV28 to TRBJ2-7; 7 nucleotides align to TRBD2. The CDR3 is 16 amino acids. Trimming at V came to 6 bases and at J to 3 bases, leaving 14 bases not matched to a gene. CDR1 MDHEN and CDR2 SYDVKM come from the germline V gene. CDR3: CASRRGGAVAVYEQYF. CDR3 sequence (DNA): TGTGCCAGCAGAAGGGGAGGGGCGGTGGCCGTCTACGAGCAGTACTTC.

The chain carries TRBV19 and TRBJ2-3; a weak D match, TRBD2 (5 bases). Germline V CDR1 and CDR2: LNHDA, SQIVND (reference sequence). Trimming took off 6 bases at V and 5 bases at J, with 18 bases between the two ends. This CDR3 has 15 residues. The CDR3 region has the DNA TGTGCCAGTAGGCTTGCGGGCCAGGCCGTAGATACGCAGTATTTT. Residues: CASRLAGQAVDTQYF.

The J gene is TRBJ1-2, the V gene TRBV27; no reliable D call. The V end was cut by 5 bases, the J end by 7 bases, with 20 bases between. Germline V gives CDR1 MNHEY, CDR2 SMNVEV (reference sequence). The CDR3 contains 15 residues. The DNA for the CDR3 is TGTGCCAGCAGTACAACGGACCGTAGGCCATCTGGCTACACCTTC. Translation gives CASSTTDRRPSGYTF.